This T cell receptor (beta chain) derives from a study of blood T cells in healthy people across ages. From germline, CDR1 is SGHVS and CDR2 FNYEAQ. Trimming took off 6 bases at V and 9 bases at J, with 15 bases between the two ends. This CDR3 comprises 13 residues. Together with a sample-barcoded 5' primer, a J-beta primer mix was included in a second PCR lasting about 7 to 12 cycles. TCRdb re-derived calls from the 5' RACE reads in MiXCR, one entry per CDR3 protein. In the table there are 650,000 to 1,000,000 distinct CDR3 sequences, around 34% of which are singletons. V usage is TRBV7-6 and J usage is TRBJ2-1; no clear D. Sequencing was performed on blood. The TCR comes from a man between 18 and 35 years old in good health. DNA for the CDR3: TGTGCCAGCAGGCCTCAGGAGACGAGTGAGCAGTTCTTC. Encoded protein: CASRPQETSEQFF.